A selection of T cell receptor beta chains follows, all from one sample in a study of CXCR3-negative and CXCR3-positive naive CD8 T cells. TCRdb reprocessed the 5' RACE reads, keeping one entry per CDR3 protein, no DNA. The sample table includes over 55,000 distinct CDR3 sequences. The specimen was naive CXCR3+ CD8+ T cells from blood. The source is a human donor in good health. Some clones in this sample may be carry-over from other donors' samples. CDR3s include the opening cysteine and the closing phenylalanine or tryptophan.

v_call	j_call	cdr3_length	cdr3_aa
TRBV20-1	TRBJ2-7	19	CSARVGGARGGYISYEQYF
TRBV4-3	TRBJ1-5	14	CASSPGTRLSPQHF
TRBV28	TRBJ2-7	15	CASSLGWGGSYEQYF
TRBV19	TRBJ1-2	13	CASSIRGNRGYTF
TRBV28	TRBJ2-7	15	CASDLGGQGAYEQYF
TRBV13	TRBJ1-3	15	CASSLGLRSGNTIYF
TRBV4-3	TRBJ2-1	16	CASSQEGGAPYNEQFF
TRBV7-2	TRBJ2-5	14	CASSWGLVQETQYF
TRBV7-2	TRBJ2-7	14	CASSRGSDPFEQYF
TRBV5-6	TRBJ2-1	16	CASSLGQGRDYNEQFF
TRBV4-3	TRBJ1-1	16	CASSQEVQPGNTEAFF
TRBV20-1	TRBJ2-3	16	CSARDNGAGGPDTQYF
TRBV7-6	TRBJ2-2	15	CASSSRTGSTGELFF
TRBV3-1	TRBJ1-2	15	CASSHDRGDNYGYTF
TRBV20-1	TRBJ2-5	14	CSAREERPQETQYF
TRBV29-1	TRBJ2-3	12	CSVVRESDTQYF
TRBV4-1	TRBJ2-2	15	CASSLGPEQTGELFF
TRBV29-1	TRBJ2-7	14	CSVLDGESSYEQYF
TRBV29-1	TRBJ2-2	14	CSVNLGLAAGELFF
TRBV6-6	TRBJ1-2	13	CASSGDRGLGYTF
TRBV3-1	TRBJ2-3	15	CASSQDQTIEDTQYF
TRBV28	TRBJ2-3	13	CASSPERGDTQYF
TRBV10-2	TRBJ2-1	13	CASSESGGDEQFF
TRBV12-3/TRBV12-4	TRBJ2-3	11	CASSPLNTQYF
TRBV29-1	TRBJ1-2	14	CSVDDARRNYGYTF
TRBV10-3	TRBJ1-1	16	CAISDLGGTENTEAFF
TRBV20-1	TRBJ1-1	12	CSASLAGTEAFF
TRBV6-1	TRBJ1-6	15	CASSGSTGEISPLHF
TRBV7-2	TRBJ2-3	16	CASSLRPGIGTDTQYF
TRBV6-2/TRBV6-3	TRBJ2-3	16	CASRLTSGGALDTQYF
TRBV7-2	TRBJ1-2	11	CASSSGSGYTF
TRBV20-1	TRBJ1-1	16	CSARNKDRVMNTEAFF
TRBV5-1	TRBJ2-7	15	CASSPGTGVSYEQYF
TRBV29-1	TRBJ1-1	17	CSGYPGTGGPMNTEAFF
TRBV23-1	TRBJ2-1	18	CASSQSTGGQGSYNEQFF
TRBV29-1	TRBJ2-1	12	CSVEVRVDEQFF
TRBV6-6	TRBJ2-2	14	CASSSTGEGGELFF
TRBV29-1	TRBJ1-2	13	CSVDFGTAYGYTF
TRBV24-1	TRBJ2-7	12	CATMGGNYEQYF
TRBV7-9	TRBJ1-1	11	CASSLIGEAFF
TRBV6-5	TRBJ2-7	16	CASSSGPGTGRIEQYF